The T cell receptor beta chain described here comes from a study of CD8 T cells in Susac syndrome. Reverse transcription used 0.5 to 1 ug RNA and random hexamers. Multiplex immunoSEQ PCR targeted 54 Vbeta and 13 Jbeta TCR beta segments. Using its own MiXCR run on the immunoSEQ multiplex PCR reads, TCRdb lists one record per CDR3 protein. The table lists 250,000 to 350,000 distinct CDR3 sequences, 92% of them singletons. CD8+ and CD4+ blood T cells underwent TCR beta sequencing. Purification of the CD8+ and CD4+ T cells relied on negative isolation, and TEMRA cells underwent FACS enrichment. The CDR3 covers 13 residues. Germline V gene data show CDR1 as SNHLY and CDR2 as FYNNEI. The junction had 7 bases not matched to a gene; V was cut back by 7 bases and J by 8 bases.

The chain employs TRBV2 and TRBJ1-5, with 8 bases that match TRBD1. The source material was CD4+ T cells from PBMCs. The sequence derives from a human donor with multiple sclerosis. The CDR3 nucleotides read TGTGCCAGCACGGACAGGGCTTGGGAGCCCCAGCATTTT. Amino acids: CASTDRAWEPQHF.